The 13 T cell receptor beta chains below come from one sample, sequenced in a study of spatial heterogeneity in lung cancer. Study outcomes and limitations: Counts of expanded alpha and beta TCRs within tumors tracked the tumor nonsynonymous mutation count.

Their specific antigens are unknown. The time point: sample taken at primary tumor resection. MiXCR, run by TCRdb on the 5' RACE reads, gives a single entry per CDR3 protein. The data hold 20,000 to 30,000 distinct CDR3 sequences, with about 9.3% observed a single time. This specimen consisted of lung tumor tissue, obtained at surgery. These receptors came from a male donor with early-stage non-small cell lung cancer.

This clonotype was seen just once. The chain combines TRBV20-1 with TRBJ2-7; D tentatively reads TRBD1 or TRBD2 (5 bases each). Germline-derived CDR1 and CDR2 are DFQATT and SNEGSKA (reference sequence). The CDR3 is 13 residues long. The V end lost 5 bases, the J end lost 6 bases, and 17 bases lay between the germline ends. The CDR3: CSAPPRDGGEQYF. In DNA form, the CDR3 reads TGCAGTGCTCCCCCCCGTGATGGGGGCGAGCAGTACTTC.

In this sample, this clonotype is medium-sized (0.01 to 0.1%). The chain uses TRBV6-2 or TRBV6-3 and TRBJ1-5, with D hard to call. Germline CDR1 MNHEY, CDR2 SVGEGT. The V end lost 3 bases, the J end lost 4 bases, and 7 bases lay between the germline ends. CDR3 size: 13 residues. CDR3 residues: CASSYGPNQPQHF. Written as DNA, the CDR3 is TGTGCCAGCAGTTATGGCCCGAATCAGCCCCAGCATTTT.

The chain links TRBV20-1 to TRBJ1-1, with TRBD1 matching 10 bases. Germline lookup yields CDR1 DFQATT and CDR2 SNEGSKA (reference sequence). The CDR3 has 13 residues. The ends lost 5 bases at V and 3 bases at J; junction bases unmatched: 3. CDR3 nucleotide sequence: TGCAGTGCTCGTGGGACAGGGGACACTGAAGCTTTCTTT. Protein sequence: CSARGTGDTEAFF.

This rearrangement joins TRBV7-6 to TRBJ2-7; D is uncertain. Germline CDR1 reads SGHVS; CDR2 reads FNYEAQ. V lost 0 bases to trimming and J lost 0 bases, with 3 bases between them. This CDR3 has 13 residues. The CDR3 DNA follows: TGTGCCAGCAGCTTAGCAGCCTCCTACGAGCAGTACTTC. This sequence encodes CASSLAASYEQYF.

This clonotype was counted at least ten times. V and J are TRBV7-9 and TRBJ1-1, with TRBD1 matching over 9 bases. CDR1 and CDR2 (germline): SEHNR, FQNEAQ (reference sequence). The length of the CDR3 is 14 residues. V shed 4 bases, J shed 5 bases, and the junction held 5 bases outside the gene matches. The CDR3 DNA is TGTGCCAGCAGCTCGGGACAGGGAAGAACTGAAGCTTTCTTT. Its translation: CASSSGQGRTEAFF.

By sample fraction, this clonotype is medium-sized. The chain combines TRBV28 with TRBJ1-6, with no clear D. V was cut by 3 bases and J by 6 bases, with 9 bases left in between. CDR1 and CDR2 from the germline V gene are MDHEN and SYDVKM. The CDR3 has 14 residues. The CDR3 sequence: CASSFRVGNSPLHF. CDR3 bases: TGTGCCAGCAGTTTTAGGGTTGGTAATTCACCCCTCCACTTT. The whole variable domain, remainder taken from reference TRBV28 and TRBJ1-6, is DVKVTQSSRYLVKRTGEKVFLECVQDMDHENMFWYRQDPGLGLRLIYFSYDVKMKEKGDIPEGYSVSREKKERFSLILESASTNQTSMYLCASSFRVGNSPLHFGNGTRLTVT.

This clonotype was picked up many times. The chain links TRBV4-2 to TRBJ1-5; D is unresolved. This CDR3 comprises 14 residues. Trimming removed 2 bases from V and 10 bases from J, with 15 bases in between. Germline CDR1 LGHNA, CDR2 YNFKEQ. The CDR3 loop is CASSQHHRALPQHF. The CDR3 nucleotides are TGTGCCAGCAGCCAACACCACCGGGCTTTACCCCAGCATTTT.

This clonotype was found a few times. This rearrangement joins TRBV5-1 to TRBJ2-3; D is possibly TRBD1 (5 bases). The CDR3 is 15 residues long. The V gene's germline CDR1 is SGHRS and CDR2 YFSETQ. V was pared by 0 bases and J by 5 bases, with 13 bases between. CDR3 nucleotides: TGCGCCAGCAGCTTGGCCAAACAGGTCCTAGATACGCAGTATTTT. It is translated as CASSLAKQVLDTQYF.

This clonotype was seen a few times. This chain links TRBV27 with TRBJ2-2; the D is unclear. Trimming shortened V by 2 bases and J by 3 bases, and 7 bases separated the two germline ends. The germline CDR1 and CDR2 sequences are MNHEY and SMNVEV (reference sequence). This CDR3 comprises 14 residues. CDR3 in DNA: TGTGCCAGCAGTTTAAGCCTCTACACCGGGGAGCTGTTTTTT. It translates to CASSLSLYTGELFF.

This clonotype has a count of ten or more. The V gene is TRBV9, the J gene TRBJ2-5; D is unresolved. Trimming took 0 bases from V and 3 from J, leaving 6 bases between them. The CDR3 has 13 amino acids. CDR1 and CDR2 from the germline V gene are SGDLS and YYNGEE. In DNA form, the CDR3 reads TGTGCCAGCAGCGTAGCGTGGGAAGAGACCCAGTACTTC. Residues: CASSVAWEETQYF.

The table lists this clonotype with a few counts. This chain links TRBV29-1 with TRBJ2-3; 10 bases are shared with TRBD1. From germline, CDR1 is SQVTM and CDR2 ANQGSEA. J lost 5 bases, V lost 6 bases, and 5 bases had no gene match. The CDR3 is made up of 13 amino acids. The CDR3 loop is CSVEDRGGDTQYF. DNA for the CDR3: TGCAGCGTAGAGGACAGGGGGGGAGATACGCAGTATTTT.

This clonotype was observed at least ten times. The rearrangement uses TRBV6-2 or TRBV6-3 and TRBJ2-1; D remains ambiguous. V dropped 1 base and J dropped 10 bases, with 11 bases sitting between them. Germline V gives CDR1 MNHEY, CDR2 SVGEGT. This CDR3 spans 13 amino acids. CDR3 sequence (DNA): TGTGCCAGCAGTTACTTAGGACGGTTAGAGCAGTTCTTC. As protein: CASSYLGRLEQFF.

The rearrangement uses TRBV6-1 and TRBJ2-3, with D tentatively TRBD1 (6 bases). Germline V gene data show CDR1 as MNHNS and CDR2 as SASEGT. The CDR3 has 14 amino acids. V dropped 0 bases and J dropped 9 bases, with 13 bases sitting between them. CDR3 protein: CASSEAIGQGTQYF. The CDR3 DNA sequence: TGTGCCAGCAGTGAAGCGATTGGGCAGGGGACGCAGTATTTT.